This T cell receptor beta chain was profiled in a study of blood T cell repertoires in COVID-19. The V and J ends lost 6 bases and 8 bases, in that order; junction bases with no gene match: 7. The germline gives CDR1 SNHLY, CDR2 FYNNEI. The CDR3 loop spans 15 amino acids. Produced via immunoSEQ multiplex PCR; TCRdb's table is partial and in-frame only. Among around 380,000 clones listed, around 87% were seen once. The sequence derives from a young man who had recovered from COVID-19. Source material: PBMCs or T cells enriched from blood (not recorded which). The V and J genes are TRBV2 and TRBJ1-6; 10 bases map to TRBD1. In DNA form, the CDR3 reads TGTGCCAGCAGAACGACAGGGGGCAATGATTCACCCCTCCACTTT. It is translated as CASRTTGGNDSPLHF.